The rows below give T cell receptor beta chains drawn from one sample of a study of OX40 agonist ivuxolimab in advanced cancers. Profiling relied on immunoSEQ multiplex PCR, and the TCRdb table lists in-frame clones only, not all of them. The repertoire holds about 66,000 clones, less than 90% seen once, with 0.67% in the top ten. The sample in question was CD4+ or CD8+ T cells sorted from blood, obtained in a trial of the OX40 agonist ivuxolimab. These receptors came from an adult with an advanced solid tumor such as melanoma, head and neck, liver or kidney cancer. Both conserved end residues are part of each CDR3. The D gene is left open where the match is weak. Some rows have no size entry. The others give once, few or many, or a class for an expanded clone.

.	TRBV28	.	TRBJ1-2	CASSSGGLYGYTF	TGTGCCAGCAGTTCCGGAGGGTTATATGGCTACACCTTC
.	TRBV2	.	TRBJ2-3	CASSEALQQVNTDTQYF	TGTGCCAGCAGTGAAGCGCTTCAACAGGTCAACACAGATACGCAGTATTTT
TRBD1	TRBV4-1	.	TRBJ1-3	CASSHFGQASTGNTIYF	TGCGCCAGCAGCCACTTCGGACAGGCCAGTACCGGAAACACCATATATTTT
TRBD2	TRBV10-3	once	TRBJ2-7	CAISGTSEEQYF	TGTGCCATCAGCGGGACTAGCGAAGAGCAGTACTTC
TRBD2	TRBV11-1	.	TRBJ2-2	CASSLLSGRNTGELFF	TGTGCCAGCAGCTTGCTTAGCGGGCGGAACACCGGGGAGCTGTTTTTT
TRBD1	TRBV7-9	.	TRBJ2-2	CASRANLGQGPGTGELFF	TGTGCCAGCAGAGCCAATCTGGGACAGGGCCCTGGCACCGGGGAGCTGTTTTTT
.	TRBV30	.	TRBJ2-7	CAWSPTASYEQYF	TGTGCCTGGAGTCCCACAGCTTCCTACGAGCAGTACTTC
TRBD2	TRBV4-2	.	TRBJ2-1	CASSSRTSGPSSYNEQFF	TGTGCCAGCAGCTCTCGGACTAGCGGGCCTAGCTCCTACAATGAGCAGTTCTTC
.	TRBV9	.	TRBJ1-1	CASSVSGASEAFF	TGTGCCAGCAGCGTGTCTGGGGCCAGTGAAGCTTTCTTT
.	TRBV28	.	TRBJ2-7	CASSLKSGSREQYF	TGTGCCAGCAGTTTGAAATCAGGGAGTCGGGAGCAGTACTTC
TRBD2	TRBV9	.	TRBJ2-3	CASSEGLADTQYF	TGTGCCAGCAGTGAGGGACTAGCAGATACGCAGTATTTT
.	TRBV30	.	TRBJ2-3	CAWTGLRGADTQYF	TGTGCCTGGACAGGGCTGAGGGGCGCAGATACGCAGTATTTT
.	TRBV28	.	TRBJ1-2	CASSRPLRGSDYGYTF	TGTGCCAGCAGTCGCCCCCTCCGGGGCTCCGACTATGGCTACACCTTC
.	TRBV5-5	few	TRBJ2-7	CASSLNRAEDYEQYF	TGTGCCAGCAGCTTGAACAGGGCAGAGGACTACGAGCAGTACTTC
.	TRBV18	.	TRBJ2-6	CASSPTTVSGANVLTF	TGTGCCAGCTCACCCACAACAGTCTCTGGGGCCAACGTCCTGACTTTC
TRBD2	TRBV4-1	.	TRBJ2-3	CASSQLTGTSGRVDTQYF	TGCGCCAGCAGCCAATTAACCGGGACTAGCGGGAGGGTTGATACGCAGTATTTT
.	TRBV5-1	.	TRBJ2-7	CASSPGGGNYEQYF	TGCGCCAGCAGCCCCGGAGGGGGGAACTACGAGCAGTACTTC
.	TRBV5-6	.	TRBJ1-2	CASSLVLGNGYTF	TGTGCCAGCAGCTTAGTACTAGGGAATGGCTACACCTTC
.	TRBV6-1	.	TRBJ2-2	CASRGRLNTGELFF	TGTGCCAGCAGAGGACGGTTGAACACCGGGGAGCTGTTTTTT
.	TRBV27	once	TRBJ2-5	CASSLAGSRIWQYF	TGTGCCAGCAGTTTAGCGGGGAGTAGGATTTGGCAGTACTTC
TRBD1	TRBV5-5	.	TRBJ1-5	CASSSLGQATNQPQHF	TGTGCCAGCAGCTCGTTGGGACAGGCGACTAATCAGCCCCAGCATTTT
TRBD2	TRBV10-3	.	TRBJ2-7	CAISGTTSSYEQYF	TGTGCCATCAGCGGGACTACAAGCTCCTACGAGCAGTACTTC